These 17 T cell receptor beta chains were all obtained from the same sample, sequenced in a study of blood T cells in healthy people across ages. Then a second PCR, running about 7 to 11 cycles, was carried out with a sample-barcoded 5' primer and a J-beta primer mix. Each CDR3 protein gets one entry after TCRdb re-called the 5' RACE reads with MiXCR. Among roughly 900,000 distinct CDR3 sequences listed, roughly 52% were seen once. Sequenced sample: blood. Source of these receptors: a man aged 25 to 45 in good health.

The CDR3 DNA reads TGTGCCAGCTCACCACCGTGGGTAGGGGCCAACGTCCTGACTTTC. Translation: CASSPPWVGANVLTF. The chain carries TRBV18 and TRBJ2-6; D is undetermined. The V gene lost 0 bases and the J gene lost 4 bases, with 7 bases spanning the gap. The CDR3 spans 15 residues. The germline V gene encodes CDR1 KGHSH and CDR2 LQKENI.

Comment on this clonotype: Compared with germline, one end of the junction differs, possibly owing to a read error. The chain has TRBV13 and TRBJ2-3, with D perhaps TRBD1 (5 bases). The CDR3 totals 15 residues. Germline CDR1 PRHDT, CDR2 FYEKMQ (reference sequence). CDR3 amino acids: CASSPRTLSTDTQYF. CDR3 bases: TGTGCCAGCAGCCCCAGGACACTAAGCACGGATACGCAGTATTTT.

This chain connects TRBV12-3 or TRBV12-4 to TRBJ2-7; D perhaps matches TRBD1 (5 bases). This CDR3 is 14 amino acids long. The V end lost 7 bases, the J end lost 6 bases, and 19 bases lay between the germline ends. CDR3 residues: CASTPQAGYGEQYF. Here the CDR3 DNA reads TGTGCCAGCACTCCGCAGGCAGGGTATGGCGAGCAGTACTTC.

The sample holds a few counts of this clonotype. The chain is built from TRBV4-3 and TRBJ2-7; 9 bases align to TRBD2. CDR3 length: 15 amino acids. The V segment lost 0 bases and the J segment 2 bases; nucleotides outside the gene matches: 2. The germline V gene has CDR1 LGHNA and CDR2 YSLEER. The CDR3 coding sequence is TGCGCCAGCAGCCAAGAAGCGGGGGGCACCTACGAGCAGTACTTC. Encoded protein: CASSQEAGGTYEQYF.

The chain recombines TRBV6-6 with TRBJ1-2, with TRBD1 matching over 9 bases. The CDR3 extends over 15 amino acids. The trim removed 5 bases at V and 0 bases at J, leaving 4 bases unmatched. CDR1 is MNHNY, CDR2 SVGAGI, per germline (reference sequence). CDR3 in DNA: TGTGCCAGCAGTAAAAGACAGGGGGCTAACTATGGCTACACCTTC. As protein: CASSKRQGANYGYTF.

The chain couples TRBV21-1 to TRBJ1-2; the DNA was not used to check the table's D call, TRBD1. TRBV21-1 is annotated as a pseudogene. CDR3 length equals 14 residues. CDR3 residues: CASRRQGLNYGYTF. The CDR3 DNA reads TGTGCCAGCAGACGACAGGGTTTAAACTATGGCTACACCTTC.

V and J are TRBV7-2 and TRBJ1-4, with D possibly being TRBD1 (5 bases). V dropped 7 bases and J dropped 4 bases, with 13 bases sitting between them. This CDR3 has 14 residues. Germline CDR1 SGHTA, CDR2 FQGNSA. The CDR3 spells CASNFRQSNEKLFF. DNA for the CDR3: TGTGCCAGCAACTTCCGACAGAGTAATGAAAAACTGTTTTTT.

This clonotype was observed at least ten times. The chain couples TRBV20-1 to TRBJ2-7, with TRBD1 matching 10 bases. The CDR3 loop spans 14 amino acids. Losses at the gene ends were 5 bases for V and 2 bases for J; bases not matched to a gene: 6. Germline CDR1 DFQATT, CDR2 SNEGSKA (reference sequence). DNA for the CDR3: TGCAGTGCTGGGGACAGGGGCAAACCCTACGAGCAGTACTTC. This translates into CSAGDRGKPYEQYF.

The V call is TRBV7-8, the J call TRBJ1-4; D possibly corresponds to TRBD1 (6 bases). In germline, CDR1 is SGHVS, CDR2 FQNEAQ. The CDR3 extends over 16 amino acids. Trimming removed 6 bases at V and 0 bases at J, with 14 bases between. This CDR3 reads CASRLQYRATNEKLFF. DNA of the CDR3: TGTGCCAGCAGACTCCAGTACAGGGCAACTAATGAAAAACTGTTTTTT. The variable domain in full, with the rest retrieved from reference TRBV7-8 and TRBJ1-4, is GAGVSQSPRYKVAKRGQDVALRCDPISGHVSLFWYQQALGQGPEFLTYFQNEAQLDKSGLPSDRFFAERPEGSVSTLKIQRTQQEDSAVYLCASRLQYRATNEKLFFGSGTQLSVL.

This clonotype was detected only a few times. The CDR3 sequence: CASSQDLRGGRDTQYF. The CDR3 DNA reads TGCGCCAGCAGCCAAGATCTCCGGGGGGGAAGAGATACGCAGTATTTT. This sequence joins TRBV4-1 and TRBJ2-3; 8 nucleotides line up with TRBD2. Germline V gene data show CDR1 as MGHRA and CDR2 as YSYEKL. The junction had 7 bases not matched to a gene; V was cut back by 0 bases and J by 5 bases. This CDR3 spans 16 amino acids.

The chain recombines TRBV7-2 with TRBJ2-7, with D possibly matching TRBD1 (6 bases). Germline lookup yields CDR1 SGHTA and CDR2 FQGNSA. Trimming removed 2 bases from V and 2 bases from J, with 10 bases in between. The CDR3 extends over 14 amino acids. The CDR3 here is CASSLQGIAYEQYF. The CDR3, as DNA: TGTGCCAGCAGCTTACAGGGGATCGCCTACGAGCAGTACTTC.

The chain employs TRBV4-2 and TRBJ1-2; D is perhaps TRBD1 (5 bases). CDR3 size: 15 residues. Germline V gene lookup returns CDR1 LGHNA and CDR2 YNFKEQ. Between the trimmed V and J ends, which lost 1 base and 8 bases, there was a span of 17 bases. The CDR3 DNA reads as TGTGCCAGCAGCCAAGGCCGGGACGGGGGTAGGGGCTACACCTTC. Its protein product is CASSQGRDGGRGYTF.

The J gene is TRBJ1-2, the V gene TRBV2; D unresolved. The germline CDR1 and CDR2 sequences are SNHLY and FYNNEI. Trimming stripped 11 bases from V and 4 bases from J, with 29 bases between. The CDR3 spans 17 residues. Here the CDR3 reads CAPLSLGSPTVAYGYTF. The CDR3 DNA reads TGTGCCCCCCTATCCTTGGGATCTCCCACTGTTGCCTATGGCTACACCTTC. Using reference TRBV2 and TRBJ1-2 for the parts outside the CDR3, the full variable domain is EPEVTQTPSHQVTQMGQEVILRCVPISNHLYFYWYRQILGQKVEFLVSFYNNEISEKSEIFDDQFSVERPDGSNFTLKIRSTKLEDSAMYFCAPLSLGSPTVAYGYTFGSGTRLTVV.

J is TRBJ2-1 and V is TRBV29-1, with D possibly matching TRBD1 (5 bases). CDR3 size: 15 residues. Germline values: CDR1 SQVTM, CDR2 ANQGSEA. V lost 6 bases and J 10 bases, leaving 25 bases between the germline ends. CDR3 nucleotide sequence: TGCAGCGTGGGATCCAGGGCTAGAACTTTGGGCGAGCAGTTCTTC. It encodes CSVGSRARTLGEQFF.

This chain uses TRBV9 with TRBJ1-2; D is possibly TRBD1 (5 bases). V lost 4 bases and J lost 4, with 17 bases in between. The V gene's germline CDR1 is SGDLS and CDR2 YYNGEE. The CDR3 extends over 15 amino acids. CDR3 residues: CASSPAPGHTYGYTF. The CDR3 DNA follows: TGTGCCAGCAGCCCAGCCCCCGGACATACCTATGGCTACACCTTC. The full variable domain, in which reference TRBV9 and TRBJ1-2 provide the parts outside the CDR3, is DSGVTQTPKHLITATGQRVTLRCSPRSGDLSVYWYQQSLDQGLQFLIQYYNGEERAKGNILERFSAQQFPDLHSELNLSSLELGDSALYFCASSPAPGHTYGYTFGSGTRLTVV.

DNA of the CDR3: TGTGCCAGCAGCTTTGGCGTCGACGCTGAAGCTTTCTTT. It yields the protein CASSFGVDAEAFF. The chain is built from TRBV11-1 and TRBJ1-1; D is uncertain. Per germline, CDR1 SGHAT and CDR2 FQDESV (reference sequence). The V end was cut by 3 bases, the J end by 6 bases, with 11 bases between. The CDR3 runs 13 residues.

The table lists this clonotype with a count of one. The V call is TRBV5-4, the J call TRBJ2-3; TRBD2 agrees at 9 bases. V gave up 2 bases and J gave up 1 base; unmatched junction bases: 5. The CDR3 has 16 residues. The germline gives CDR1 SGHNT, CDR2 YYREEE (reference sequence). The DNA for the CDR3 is TGTGCCAGCAGCTTATCGGTAGCGGGGGGCACAGATACGCAGTATTTT. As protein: CASSLSVAGGTDTQYF. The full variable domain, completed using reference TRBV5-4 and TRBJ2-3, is ETGVTQSPTHLIKTRGQQVTLRCSSQSGHNTVSWYQQALGQGPQFIFQYYREEENGRGNFPPRFSGLQFPNYSSELNVNALELDDSALYLCASSLSVAGGTDTQYFGPGTRLTVL.